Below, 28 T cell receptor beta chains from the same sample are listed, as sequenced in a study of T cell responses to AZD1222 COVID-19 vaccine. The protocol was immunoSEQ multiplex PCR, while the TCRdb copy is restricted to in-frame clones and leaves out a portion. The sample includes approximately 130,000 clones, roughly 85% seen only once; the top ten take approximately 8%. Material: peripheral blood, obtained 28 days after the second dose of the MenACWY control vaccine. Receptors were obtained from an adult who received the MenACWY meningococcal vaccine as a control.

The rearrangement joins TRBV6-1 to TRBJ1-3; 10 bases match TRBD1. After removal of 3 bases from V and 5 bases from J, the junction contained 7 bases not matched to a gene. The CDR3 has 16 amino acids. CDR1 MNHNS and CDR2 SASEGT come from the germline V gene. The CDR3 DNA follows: TGTGCCAGCAGTGAGGGGGGACAGGGGTCGCGAAACACCATATATTTT. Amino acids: CASSEGGQGSRNTIYF.

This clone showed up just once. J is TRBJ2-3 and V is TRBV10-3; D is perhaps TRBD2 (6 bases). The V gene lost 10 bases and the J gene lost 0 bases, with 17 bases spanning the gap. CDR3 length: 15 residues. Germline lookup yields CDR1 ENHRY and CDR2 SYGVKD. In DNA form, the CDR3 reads TGTGCCACCGAGGGGCGGCGGGAAAGCACAGATACGCAGTATTTT. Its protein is CATEGRRESTDTQYF.

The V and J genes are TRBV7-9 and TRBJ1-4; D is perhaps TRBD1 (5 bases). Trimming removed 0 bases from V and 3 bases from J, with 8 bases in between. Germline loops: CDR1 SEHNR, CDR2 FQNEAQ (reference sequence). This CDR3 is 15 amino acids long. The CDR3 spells CASSLAWGANEKLFF. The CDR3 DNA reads TGTGCCAGCAGCTTAGCTTGGGGCGCTAATGAAAAACTGTTTTTT.

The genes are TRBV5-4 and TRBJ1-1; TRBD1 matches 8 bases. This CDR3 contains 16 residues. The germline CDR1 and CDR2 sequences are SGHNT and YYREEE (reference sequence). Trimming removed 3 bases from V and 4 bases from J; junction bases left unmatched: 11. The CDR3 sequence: CASSSYRGGDFTEAFF. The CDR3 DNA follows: TGTGCCAGCAGCTCCTACAGGGGGGGCGACTTCACTGAAGCTTTCTTT.

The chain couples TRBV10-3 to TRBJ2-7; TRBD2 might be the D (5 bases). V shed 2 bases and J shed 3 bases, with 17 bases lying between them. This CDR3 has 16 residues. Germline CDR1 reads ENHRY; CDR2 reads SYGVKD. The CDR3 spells CAISEPQRQLYYEQYF. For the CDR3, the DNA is TGTGCCATCAGTGAGCCCCAGCGGCAGCTTTACTACGAGCAGTACTTC.

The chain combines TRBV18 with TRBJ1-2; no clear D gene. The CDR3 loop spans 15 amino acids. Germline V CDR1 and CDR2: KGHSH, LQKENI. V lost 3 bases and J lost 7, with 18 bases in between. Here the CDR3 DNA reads TGTGCCAGCTCACCCTTCGTCGGGCCTGAGTCTGGCTACACCTTC. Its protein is CASSPFVGPESGYTF. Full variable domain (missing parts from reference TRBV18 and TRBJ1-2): NAGVMQNPRHLVRRRGQEARLRCSPMKGHSHVYWYRQLPEEGLKFMVYLQKENIIDESGMPKERFSAEFPKEGPSILRIQQVVRGDSAAYFCASSPFVGPESGYTFGSGTRLTVV.

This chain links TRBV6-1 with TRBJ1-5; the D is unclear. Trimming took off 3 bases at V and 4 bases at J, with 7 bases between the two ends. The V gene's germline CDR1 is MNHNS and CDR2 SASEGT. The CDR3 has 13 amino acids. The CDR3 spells CASSDRENQPQHF. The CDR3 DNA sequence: TGTGCCAGCAGTGATCGGGAGAATCAGCCCCAGCATTTT.

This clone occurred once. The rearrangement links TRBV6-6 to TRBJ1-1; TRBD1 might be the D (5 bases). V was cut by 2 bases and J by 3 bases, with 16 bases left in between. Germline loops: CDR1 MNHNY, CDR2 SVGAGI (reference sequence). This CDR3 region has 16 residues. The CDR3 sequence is CASSYASGRGDTEAFF. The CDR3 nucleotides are TGTGCCAGCAGTTACGCGTCGGGCAGAGGGGACACTGAAGCTTTCTTT.

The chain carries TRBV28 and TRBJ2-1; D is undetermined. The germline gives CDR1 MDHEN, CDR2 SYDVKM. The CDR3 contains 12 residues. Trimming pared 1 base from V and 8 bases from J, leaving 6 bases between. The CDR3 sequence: CASSLLWDEQFF. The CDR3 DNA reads TGTGCCAGCAGTTTATTATGGGATGAGCAGTTCTTC.

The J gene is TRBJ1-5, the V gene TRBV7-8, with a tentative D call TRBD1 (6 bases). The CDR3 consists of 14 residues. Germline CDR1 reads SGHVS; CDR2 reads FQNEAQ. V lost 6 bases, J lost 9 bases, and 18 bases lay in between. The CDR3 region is CASRENRASGPQHF. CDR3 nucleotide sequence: TGTGCCAGCAGGGAGAACAGGGCCTCAGGGCCCCAGCATTTT.

CDR3 in DNA: TGTGCCAGCAGCGTCTTAGCGGGAGACGACAATGAGCAGTTCTTC. Its translation is CASSVLAGDDNEQFF. The chain has TRBV11-3 and TRBJ2-1, with 9 bases that match TRBD2. Germline values: CDR1 SGHNT, CDR2 YENEEA. The CDR3 contains 15 residues. Losses at the gene ends were 5 bases for V and 5 bases for J; bases not matched to a gene: 7.

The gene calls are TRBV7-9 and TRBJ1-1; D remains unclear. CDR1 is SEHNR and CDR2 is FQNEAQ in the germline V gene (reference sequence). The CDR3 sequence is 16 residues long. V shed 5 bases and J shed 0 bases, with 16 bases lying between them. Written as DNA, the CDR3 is TGTGCCAGCAGCCGTTGGCTTTTCCCCTTGAACACTGAAGCTTTCTTT. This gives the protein CASSRWLFPLNTEAFF.

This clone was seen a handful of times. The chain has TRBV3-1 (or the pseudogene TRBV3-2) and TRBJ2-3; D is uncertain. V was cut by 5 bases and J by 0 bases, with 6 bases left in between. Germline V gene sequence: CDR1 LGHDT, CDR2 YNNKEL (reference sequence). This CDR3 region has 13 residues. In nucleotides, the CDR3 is TGTGCCAGCAGCAGGGCTAGCACAGATACGCAGTATTTT. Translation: CASSRASTDTQYF.

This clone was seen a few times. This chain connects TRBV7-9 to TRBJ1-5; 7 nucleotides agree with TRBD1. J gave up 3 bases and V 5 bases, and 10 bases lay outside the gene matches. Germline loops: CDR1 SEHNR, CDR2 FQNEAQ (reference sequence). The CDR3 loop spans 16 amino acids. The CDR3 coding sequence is TGTGCCAGCAGCCTCGAGACAGGGTCCCTCAATCAGCCCCAGCATTTT. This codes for CASSLETGSLNQPQHF. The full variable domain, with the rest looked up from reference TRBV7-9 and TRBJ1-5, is DTGVSQNPRHKITKRGQNVTFRCDPISEHNRLYWYRQTLGQGPEFLTYFQNEAQLEKSRLLSDRFSAERPKGSFSTLEIQRTEQGDSAMYLCASSLETGSLNQPQHFGDGTRLSIL.

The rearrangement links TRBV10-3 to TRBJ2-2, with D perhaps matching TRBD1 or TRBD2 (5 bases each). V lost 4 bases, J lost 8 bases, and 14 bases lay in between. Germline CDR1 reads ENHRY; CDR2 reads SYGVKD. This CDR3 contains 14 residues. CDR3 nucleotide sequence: TGTGCCATCAGTGGGCCGGGGCCTGGTGGGGAGCTGTTTTTT. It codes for CAISGPGPGGELFF.

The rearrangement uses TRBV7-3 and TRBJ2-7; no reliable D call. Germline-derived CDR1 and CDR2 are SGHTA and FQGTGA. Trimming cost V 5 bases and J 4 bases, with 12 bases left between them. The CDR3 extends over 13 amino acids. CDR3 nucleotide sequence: TGTGCCAGCAGCGAGGACCCTAGGTACGAGCAGTACTTC. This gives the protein CASSEDPRYEQYF.

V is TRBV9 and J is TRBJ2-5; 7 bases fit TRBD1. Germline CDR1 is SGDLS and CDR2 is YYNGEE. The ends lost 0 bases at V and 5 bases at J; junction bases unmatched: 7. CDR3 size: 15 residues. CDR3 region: CASSVAGQHGETQYF. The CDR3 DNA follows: TGTGCCAGCAGCGTAGCGGGACAGCATGGGGAGACCCAGTACTTC. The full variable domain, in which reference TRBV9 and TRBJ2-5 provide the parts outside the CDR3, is DSGVTQTPKHLITATGQRVTLRCSPRSGDLSVYWYQQSLDQGLQFLIQYYNGEERAKGNILERFSAQQFPDLHSELNLSSLELGDSALYFCASSVAGQHGETQYFGPGTRLLVL.

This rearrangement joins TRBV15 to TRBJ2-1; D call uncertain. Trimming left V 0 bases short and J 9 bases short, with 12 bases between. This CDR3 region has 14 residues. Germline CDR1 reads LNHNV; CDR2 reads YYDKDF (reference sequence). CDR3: CATSREIAFGEQFF. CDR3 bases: TGTGCCACCAGCAGAGAGATTGCTTTCGGTGAGCAGTTCTTC.

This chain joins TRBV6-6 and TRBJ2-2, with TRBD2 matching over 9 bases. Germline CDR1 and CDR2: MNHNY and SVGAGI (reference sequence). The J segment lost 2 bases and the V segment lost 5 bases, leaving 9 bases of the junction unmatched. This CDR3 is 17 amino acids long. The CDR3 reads CASSRILAGTNTGELFF. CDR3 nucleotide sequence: TGTGCCAGCAGTCGGATACTAGCGGGCACTAACACCGGGGAGCTGTTTTTT.

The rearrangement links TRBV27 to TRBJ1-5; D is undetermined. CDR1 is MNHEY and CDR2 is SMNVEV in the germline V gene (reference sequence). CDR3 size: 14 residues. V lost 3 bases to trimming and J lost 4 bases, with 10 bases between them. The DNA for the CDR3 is TGTGCCAGCAGTTTTGGTATGTCTAATCAGCCCCAGCATTTT. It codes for CASSFGMSNQPQHF.

The CDR3 nucleotides read TGTGCCAGTACCCCGGGACAGGGAGTCTACTATGGCTACACCTTC. Translated, it gives CASTPGQGVYYGYTF. V and J are TRBV19 and TRBJ1-2, with 9 bases fitting TRBD1. The V and J ends lost 7 bases and 3 bases, in that order; junction bases with no gene match: 9. This CDR3 spans 15 amino acids. Germline V gene lookup returns CDR1 LNHDA and CDR2 SQIVND (reference sequence). The full variable domain, its missing parts supplied by reference TRBV19 and TRBJ1-2, is DGGITQSPKYLFRKEGQNVTLSCEQNLNHDAMYWYRQDPGQGLRLIYYSQIVNDFQKGDIAEGYSVSREKKESFPLTVTSAQKNPTAFYLCASTPGQGVYYGYTFGSGTRLTVV.

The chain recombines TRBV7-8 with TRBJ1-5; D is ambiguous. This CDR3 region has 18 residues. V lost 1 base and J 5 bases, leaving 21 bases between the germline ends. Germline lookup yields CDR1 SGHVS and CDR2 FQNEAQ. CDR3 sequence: CASSLGRFFGERDQPQHF. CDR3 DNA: TGTGCCAGCAGCTTAGGTCGGTTCTTCGGGGAGAGGGATCAGCCCCAGCATTTT.

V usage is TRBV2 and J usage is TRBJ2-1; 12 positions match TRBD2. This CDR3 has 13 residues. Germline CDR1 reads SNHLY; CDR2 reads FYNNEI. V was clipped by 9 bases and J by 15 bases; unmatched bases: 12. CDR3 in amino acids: CASLTSGGPDGFF. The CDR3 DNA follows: TGTGCCAGTCTTACTAGCGGGGGGCCGGATGGGTTCTTC.

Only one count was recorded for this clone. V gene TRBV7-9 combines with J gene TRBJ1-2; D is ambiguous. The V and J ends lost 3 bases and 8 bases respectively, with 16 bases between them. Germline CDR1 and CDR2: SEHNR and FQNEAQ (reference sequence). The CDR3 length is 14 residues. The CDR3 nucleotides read TGTGCCAGCAGCTTTGGTTTGAGGGAGGACGGCTACACCTTC. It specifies CASSFGLREDGYTF.

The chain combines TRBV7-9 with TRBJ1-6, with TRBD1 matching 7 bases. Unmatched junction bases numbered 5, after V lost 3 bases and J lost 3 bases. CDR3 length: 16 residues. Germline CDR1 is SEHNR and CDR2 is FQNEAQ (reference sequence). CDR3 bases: TGTGCCAGCAGCTTCAGCAGGGGGAACTATAATTCACCCCTCCACTTT. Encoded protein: CASSFSRGNYNSPLHF.

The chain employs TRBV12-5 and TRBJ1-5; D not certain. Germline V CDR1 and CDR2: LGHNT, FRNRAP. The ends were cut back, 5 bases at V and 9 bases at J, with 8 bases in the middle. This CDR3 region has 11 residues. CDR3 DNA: TGTGCTAGTGGTCGGAGGTCGCCCCAGCATTTT. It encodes CASGRRSPQHF.

The DNA of the CDR3 is TGTGCCAGCAGCCAGCCCAATACAGGGAACACTGAAGCTTTCTTT. This translates into CASSQPNTGNTEAFF. The rearrangement uses TRBV7-6 and TRBJ1-1; D may be TRBD1 (5 bases). Trimming cost V 5 bases and J 1 base, with 14 bases left between them. The CDR3 covers 15 residues. The V gene's germline CDR1 is SGHVS and CDR2 FNYEAQ.

Here the CDR3 reads CASSWRAGALDTQYF. Written as DNA, the CDR3 is TGTGCCAGCAGCTGGAGGGCGGGAGCGCTAGATACGCAGTATTTT. The chain uses TRBV7-9 and TRBJ2-3; 7 bases align to TRBD2. Germline CDR1 is SEHNR and CDR2 is FQNEAQ (reference sequence). The CDR3 is 15 residues long. The V and J ends lost 4 bases and 5 bases, in that order; junction bases with no gene match: 9.